The present entry profiles one T cell receptor beta chain with its context. The target antigen is unknown. Using its own MiXCR run on the 5' RACE reads, TCRdb lists one record per CDR3 protein. The data contain about 900,000 distinct CDR3 sequences, roughly 12% of them singletons. V lost 3 bases and J lost 4, with 13 bases in between. CDR3 length equals 14 residues. The germline V gene encodes CDR1 MDHEN and CDR2 SYDVKM. The record originates from a study of identical twins. General study findings and limits: Beta out-of-frame sequences showed weaker excess sharing between twins. Modeled out-of-frame TCR alpha sharing in monozygotic twins fell below observed levels. Where out-of-frame alpha sequences were twin-shared, they showed excess low generation probability.

The same data also went into a second study, on yellow fever vaccine responses in identical twins. As reported in that work: Reportedly, twins showed a vaccine T cell response that looked partly convergent and partly personalized.

The sample was PBMCs. This TCR was recovered from a woman aged 18-35 years in good health. The chain combines TRBV28 with TRBJ2-7, with a weak D call TRBD2 (6 bases). CDR3 residues: CASSFGRDLYEQYV. The CDR3 DNA follows: TGTGCCAGCAGTTTCGGGCGGGACTTGTACGAGCAGTACGTC.